Shown below are 17 T cell receptor beta chains from a single sample sequenced in a study of human T cells and chemical hapten exposure. TCRdb independently ran MiXCR on the RACE reads; one entry per CDR3 protein. The data hold 45,000 or so distinct CDR3 sequences, with about 4.1% observed a single time. The sample's time point: healthy volunteer bleed at 2 weeks. The study extracted total RNA from unfractionated whole blood. Sequenced material: whole blood. The receptor set was obtained from a human donor in good health. Some clones in this sample may be carry-over from other donors' samples.

This clonotype was counted ten times or more. V is TRBV12-3 or TRBV12-4 and J is TRBJ1-3; D may be TRBD1 (5 bases). With 6 bases removed from V and 4 bases from J, the gap between germline ends came to 16 bases. The CDR3 contains 15 residues. The chain's CDR3 is CASSSPRAVGNTIYF. The CDR3 nucleotides are TGTGCCAGCAGCTCACCCAGGGCGGTAGGAAACACCATATATTTT.

This clonotype was observed many times. The CDR3 sequence: CATLRDRDAEAFF. The CDR3 nucleotides read TGTGCCACCCTCCGGGACAGGGATGCTGAAGCTTTCTTT. This chain links TRBV2 with TRBJ1-1; 9 positions agree with TRBD1. V lost 10 bases and J lost 6; bases outside the gene matches: 9. The CDR3 consists of 13 residues. From germline, CDR1 is SNHLY and CDR2 FYNNEI.

The chain has TRBV5-1 and TRBJ2-7; a weak D match, TRBD2 (7 bases). V was trimmed by 4 bases and J by 5 bases, leaving 22 bases between them. CDR3 size: 16 residues. CDR1 and CDR2 (germline): SGHRS, YFSETQ. The CDR3 DNA reads as TGCGCCAGCAGCCGCCCGGGGGGCGCGAGGGACCACGAGCAGTACTTC. Translating gives CASSRPGGARDHEQYF. Looking up the rest from reference TRBV5-1 and TRBJ2-7 gives the full variable domain: KAGVTQTPRYLIKTRGQQVTLSCSPISGHRSVSWYQQTPGQGLQFLFEYFSETQRNKGNFPGRFSGRQFSNSRSEMNVSTLELGDSALYLCASSRPGGARDHEQYFGPGTRLTVT.

This clonotype appeared many times. The chain links TRBV3-1 to TRBJ2-3; D might be TRBD2 (6 bases). Trimming took off 1 base at V and 8 bases at J, with 10 bases between the two ends. The CDR3 is 13 residues long. Looked up from germline, CDR1 is LGHDT and CDR2 is YNNKEL (reference sequence). The CDR3 here is CASSQGREFTQYF. Written as DNA, the CDR3 is TGTGCCAGCAGCCAAGGCCGGGAGTTTACGCAGTATTTT.

Ten or more counts support this clonotype. The V and J genes are TRBV6-5 and TRBJ1-1, with D unresolved. Germline CDR1 and CDR2: MNHEY and SVGAGI. V lost 7 bases and J lost 7, with 16 bases in between. The CDR3 runs to 13 residues. The CDR3 coding sequence is TGTGCCAGCATCCCACTCCTTACACATGAAGCTTTCTTT. This sequence encodes CASIPLLTHEAFF.

This clonotype was found many times. The gene calls are TRBV7-8 and TRBJ2-1; 10 nucleotides line up with TRBD2. Unmatched junction bases numbered 12, after V lost 5 bases and J lost 8 bases. Germline V lookup: CDR1 SGHVS, CDR2 FQNEAQ. This CDR3 spans 16 amino acids. The CDR3 coding sequence is TGTGCCAGCAGCCCCCCAAGGGGCAGCGGGAGGGATGAGCAGTTCTTC. Amino acid sequence: CASSPPRGSGRDEQFF.

At least ten counts were recorded for this clonotype. The chain couples TRBV27 to TRBJ1-1; D is unresolved. Germline V gene data show CDR1 as MNHEY and CDR2 as SMNVEV (reference sequence). This CDR3 has 13 amino acids. V dropped 2 bases and J dropped 5 bases, with 9 bases sitting between them. DNA of the CDR3: TGTGCCAGCAGTTTAGGGTCCACAACTGAAGCTTTCTTT. This sequence encodes CASSLGSTTEAFF.

This clonotype has just a few counts. This rearrangement joins TRBV9 to TRBJ2-1, with TRBD2 matching over 7 bases. This CDR3 spans 16 amino acids. Germline assignment: CDR1 SGDLS and CDR2 YYNGEE. J gave up 3 bases and V 4 bases, and 10 bases lay outside the gene matches. CDR3 sequence: CASSPRQGGSYNEQFF. The CDR3 DNA is TGTGCCAGCAGCCCCCGTCAGGGAGGGAGCTACAATGAGCAGTTCTTC.

The chain uses TRBV3-1 and TRBJ1-4, with D uncertain. CDR3 size: 16 residues. Looked up from germline, CDR1 is LGHDT and CDR2 is YNNKEL (reference sequence). Trimming removed 2 bases at V and 2 bases at J, with 12 bases between. CDR3 residues: CASSQRGAGTNEKLFF. The CDR3 bases are TGTGCCAGCAGCCAACGGGGAGCGGGGACTAATGAAAAACTGTTTTTT.

V gene TRBV5-1 combines with J gene TRBJ1-1; TRBD1 might be the D (5 bases). The germline V gene has CDR1 SGHRS and CDR2 YFSETQ. Trimming took 3 bases from V and 4 from J, leaving 13 bases between them. The length of the CDR3 is 14 residues. This CDR3 is CASSSGGGSTEAFF. DNA of the CDR3: TGCGCCAGCAGCTCCGGGGGGGGTAGCACTGAAGCTTTCTTT. Variable domain in full (rest from reference TRBV5-1 and TRBJ1-1): KAGVTQTPRYLIKTRGQQVTLSCSPISGHRSVSWYQQTPGQGLQFLFEYFSETQRNKGNFPGRFSGRQFSNSRSEMNVSTLELGDSALYLCASSSGGGSTEAFFGQGTRLTVV.

This clonotype was counted ten times or more. This rearrangement joins TRBV20-1 to TRBJ2-2; D might be TRBD2 (6 bases). V was pared by 3 bases and J by 2 bases, with 13 bases between. The V gene's germline CDR1 is DFQATT and CDR2 SNEGSKA (reference sequence). CDR3 length: 15 residues. Here the CDR3 DNA reads TGCAGTGCTAGTAAACGGGAGTTCAACACCGGGGAGCTGTTTTTT. Amino acids: CSASKREFNTGELFF.

The chain joins TRBV30 to TRBJ1-5; possible D gene TRBD1, 5 bases. Between the trimmed V and J ends, which lost 2 bases and 1 base, there was a span of 9 bases. The germline CDR1 and CDR2 sequences are GTSNPN and SVGIG (reference sequence). The length of the CDR3 is 14 residues. CDR3 loop: CAWSRGRSNQPQHF. The CDR3 DNA follows: TGTGCCTGGAGTAGGGGCAGGAGCAATCAGCCCCAGCATTTT.

This clonotype was seen at least ten times. J is TRBJ2-1 and V is TRBV27; 12 bases match TRBD2. Germline V lookup: CDR1 MNHEY, CDR2 SMNVEV (reference sequence). Trimming removed 3 bases from V and 14 bases from J; junction bases left unmatched: 8. CDR3 size: 14 residues. Here the CDR3 DNA reads TGTGCCAGCAGTTTGTCCGCTAGCGGGAGGGCGGAGTTCTTC. This codes for CASSLSASGRAEFF.

This clonotype was counted many times. The rearrangement links TRBV10-3 to TRBJ2-1, with a possible D match to TRBD1 (6 bases). The V gene's germline CDR1 is ENHRY and CDR2 SYGVKD. The V end was cut by 7 bases, the J end by 2 bases, with 12 bases between. The CDR3 runs to 14 residues. CDR3 in amino acids: CAIKGRGPYNEQFF. DNA of the CDR3: TGTGCCATCAAGGGCAGGGGACCCTACAATGAGCAGTTCTTC.

This clonotype was picked up many times. The rearrangement uses TRBV5-4 and TRBJ2-2; D is ambiguous. The CDR3 runs to 13 residues. Deletions cut 5 bases from V and 7 bases from J, with 12 bases between. Germline loops: CDR1 SGHNT, CDR2 YYREEE (reference sequence). CDR3 sequence: CASSIEAIGELFF. Here the CDR3 DNA reads TGTGCCAGCAGTATCGAAGCGATCGGGGAGCTGTTTTTT.

This clonotype has only a few counts. J is TRBJ2-3 and V is TRBV10-3; TRBD1 matches 8 bases. This CDR3 contains 12 residues. V was clipped by 0 bases and J by 15 bases; unmatched bases: 5. Germline assignment: CDR1 ENHRY and CDR2 SYGVKD. CDR3 loop: CAISESSGGVYF. CDR3 nucleotides: TGTGCCATCAGTGAGTCGTCAGGGGGCGTATATTTT.

In its sample, this clonotype was seen many times. This rearrangement joins TRBV12-3 or TRBV12-4 to TRBJ1-1; perhaps TRBD1 as D (5 bases). V was cut by 3 bases and J by 0 bases, with 11 bases left in between. The CDR3 covers 15 residues. For the CDR3, the DNA is TGTGCCAGCAGTTTGGGGGTGCACATGAACACTGAAGCTTTCTTT. This codes for CASSLGVHMNTEAFF.